One and the same sample provided the 21 T cell receptor beta chains below, sequenced in a study of blood T cell repertoires in COVID-19. Only in-frame clones appear in the TCRdb table, and some are missing; sequencing was by immunoSEQ multiplex PCR. The sample has some 300,000 clones; 85% to 90% are singletons. Sequenced input: peripheral blood. Every receptor here comes from a woman in her thirties or forties with COVID-19, enrolled during active disease.

This rearrangement joins TRBV19 to TRBJ2-5, with unresolved D. CDR1 LNHDA and CDR2 SQIVND come from the germline V gene (reference sequence). The CDR3 covers 12 residues. Trimming cost V 6 bases and J 4 bases, with 9 bases left between them. CDR3: CASSPLGETQYF. CDR3 DNA: TGTGCCAGTAGCCCACTTGGAGAGACCCAGTACTTC.

About this clone itself: Different DNA sequences within this sample yield the same CDR3. The genes are TRBV20-1 and TRBJ1-1; D is ambiguous. Germline CDR1 is DFQATT and CDR2 is SNEGSKA (reference sequence). Trimming removed 5 bases at V and 5 bases at J, with 6 bases between. This CDR3 comprises 10 residues. In DNA form, the CDR3 reads TGCAGTGCTTCCCGGACTGAAGCTTTCTTT. The encoded protein is CSASRTEAFF.

This clone was recorded once. This chain connects TRBV6-2 or TRBV6-3 to TRBJ2-2, with D maybe TRBD2 (5 bases). CDR3 size: 19 residues. Germline V lookup: CDR1 MNHEY, CDR2 SVGEGT. V lost 0 bases to trimming and J lost 2 bases, with 19 bases between them. Written as DNA, the CDR3 is TGTGCCAGCAGTTACTCCTTGATTATTGGGCGGACTAACACCGGGGAGCTGTTTTTT. This encodes CASSYSLIIGRTNTGELFF.

The chain carries TRBV19 and TRBJ2-2, with 8 bases fitting TRBD1. The CDR3 has 15 amino acids. J gave up 6 bases and V 4 bases, and 7 bases lay outside the gene matches. Germline V gene sequence: CDR1 LNHDA, CDR2 SQIVND (reference sequence). The CDR3 loop reads CASSNGRGRAGELFF. CDR3 sequence (DNA): TGTGCCAGTAGTAATGGCAGGGGGCGGGCCGGGGAGCTGTTTTTT. The full variable domain, in which reference TRBV19 and TRBJ2-2 provide the parts outside the CDR3, is DGGITQSPKYLFRKEGQNVTLSCEQNLNHDAMYWYRQDPGQGLRLIYYSQIVNDFQKGDIAEGYSVSREKKESFPLTVTSAQKNPTAFYLCASSNGRGRAGELFFGEGSRLTVL.

The V gene is TRBV7-2, the J gene TRBJ1-2; D is perhaps TRBD1 (5 bases). Germline lookup yields CDR1 SGHTA and CDR2 FQGNSA. The V end lost 7 bases, the J end lost 5 bases, and 17 bases lay between the germline ends. The CDR3 consists of 14 residues. The CDR3 nucleotides are TGTGCCAGCACCCCCAGGGCGTTCGGATATGGCTACACCTTC. The encoded protein is CASTPRAFGYGYTF.

The chain couples TRBV7-9 to TRBJ1-4; unclear D gene. The V end was cut by 3 bases, the J end by 0 bases, with 20 bases between. The CDR3 is 19 amino acids. Germline loops: CDR1 SEHNR, CDR2 FQNEAQ (reference sequence). CDR3 DNA sequence: TGTGCCAGCAGCTTCGGCCGTTTGAGGGCGGGTTCAACTAATGAAAAACTGTTTTTT. This codes for CASSFGRLRAGSTNEKLFF.

The V call is TRBV7-2, the J call TRBJ1-2; the D is unclear. V lost 5 bases and J 7 bases, leaving 14 bases between the germline ends. CDR1 SGHTA and CDR2 FQGNSA come from the germline V gene. CDR3 size: 13 residues. CDR3 nucleotides: TGTGCCAGCAGCCACGACCGGCGGGGTGGCTACACCTTC. Its translation: CASSHDRRGGYTF.

The chain joins TRBV13 to TRBJ2-3; perhaps TRBD1 as D (6 bases). The germline V gene has CDR1 PRHDT and CDR2 FYEKMQ (reference sequence). The CDR3 has 15 amino acids. The V end was cut by 2 bases, the J end by 0 bases, with 9 bases between. The CDR3, as DNA: TGTGCCAGCAGCTTACGGACAGCTAGCACAGATACGCAGTATTTT. The encoded protein is CASSLRTASTDTQYF.

Only one count was recorded for this clone. V is TRBV6-5 and J is TRBJ2-2; 7 bases agree with TRBD1. Germline CDR1 and CDR2: MNHEY and SVGAGI. Trimming removed 0 bases from V and 4 bases from J; junction bases left unmatched: 2. The CDR3 length is 15 residues. The CDR3 reads CASSYSGGPTGELFF. The CDR3 DNA follows: TGTGCCAGCAGTTACTCAGGGGGCCCCACCGGGGAGCTGTTTTTT.

V usage is TRBV4-1 and J usage is TRBJ2-4, with 7 bases lining up with TRBD2. V shed 1 base, J shed 1 base, and the junction held 4 bases outside the gene matches. From germline, CDR1 is MGHRA and CDR2 YSYEKL. The CDR3 loop spans 16 amino acids. This CDR3 reads CASSQVVSGAKNIQYF. The CDR3 bases are TGCGCCAGCAGCCAAGTCGTTAGCGGGGCCAAAAACATTCAGTACTTC.

This clone was seen a handful of times. Other nucleotide sequences from this sample produce the same CDR3. The V and J genes are TRBV6-1 and TRBJ1-1; D is undetermined. Germline V gene data show CDR1 as MNHNS and CDR2 as SASEGT. V lost 1 base and J lost 3, with 6 bases in between. This CDR3 spans 13 amino acids. The CDR3 nucleotides read TGTGCCAGCAGTGAAGGGCGGTACACTGAAGCTTTCTTT. The encoded protein is CASSEGRYTEAFF.

This clone was seen once. The V call is TRBV6-1, the J call TRBJ2-7, with D tentatively TRBD2 (6 bases). The ends were cut back, 3 bases at V and 1 base at J, with 13 bases in the middle. The CDR3 is 15 amino acids. Per germline, CDR1 MNHNS and CDR2 SASEGT. The CDR3 nucleotides are TGTGCCAGCAGTGACGGGCTGGCGGGGTCCTACGAGCAGTACTTC. As protein: CASSDGLAGSYEQYF.

In its sample, this clone was seen a few times. The gene calls are TRBV11-2 and TRBJ2-2, with D maybe TRBD2 (5 bases). Germline V gene lookup returns CDR1 SGHAT and CDR2 FQNNGV. Trimming cost V 3 bases and J 9 bases, with 14 bases left between them. The CDR3 is made up of 14 amino acids. CDR3 DNA sequence: TGTGCCAGCAGCTTTTCGTCTAGCAGCTGGGAGCTGTTTTTT. It translates to CASSFSSSSWELFF.

The sample holds a few counts of this clone. The chain carries TRBV6-5 and TRBJ1-4; 8 bases are shared with TRBD1. Losses at the gene ends were 4 bases for V and 4 bases for J; bases not matched to a gene: 8. Germline CDR1 reads MNHEY; CDR2 reads SVGAGI. The CDR3 loop spans 16 amino acids. The CDR3 spells CASSSGGQGDNEKLFF. The DNA of the CDR3 is TGTGCCAGCAGTTCCGGAGGACAGGGTGATAATGAAAAACTGTTTTTT.

CDR3 DNA: TGTGCCAGCAGCCCGACAGGGGGTCTCTACGAGCAGTACTTC. Translated: CASSPTGGLYEQYF. The V gene is TRBV9, the J gene TRBJ2-7; 9 positions agree with TRBD1. Germline V gene lookup returns CDR1 SGDLS and CDR2 YYNGEE. The CDR3 extends over 14 amino acids. Germline trimming cut 4 bases from V and 3 bases from J; bases unmatched to any gene: 5.

The chain recombines TRBV6-1 with TRBJ1-5, with D unclear. The germline V and J ends were trimmed by 5 bases and 0 bases, with 14 bases remaining between them. The germline V gene has CDR1 MNHNS and CDR2 SASEGT. This CDR3 is 16 amino acids long. The CDR3 coding sequence is TGTGCCAGCAGTAAAGGTAGAGCGTATAGCAATCAGCCCCAGCATTTT. Residues: CASSKGRAYSNQPQHF.

V usage is TRBV7-9 and J usage is TRBJ1-5; TRBD1 might be the D (6 bases). Trimming stripped 5 bases from V and 1 base from J, with 12 bases between. The germline V gene encodes CDR1 SEHNR and CDR2 FQNEAQ (reference sequence). The CDR3 runs to 15 residues. CDR3 nucleotide sequence: TGTGCCAGCAGCCAAGCGGGGGCGAGCAATCAGCCCCAGCATTTT. Its protein product is CASSQAGASNQPQHF.

This clone occurred a few times. V and J are TRBV19 and TRBJ1-6, with D perhaps TRBD1 (5 bases). This CDR3 comprises 16 residues. V was pared by 4 bases and J by 8 bases, with 18 bases between. Germline V lookup: CDR1 LNHDA, CDR2 SQIVND (reference sequence). The CDR3 spells CASSNTGARRDSPLHF. The CDR3, as DNA: TGTGCCAGTAGTAATACAGGTGCGAGGCGTGATTCACCCCTCCACTTT.

CDR3 bases: TGTGCCAGTAGGCCGGGGGCGAGGGGGCGTCAATTGAATGAAAAACTGTTTTTT. This gives the protein CASRPGARGRQLNEKLFF. The genes are TRBV19 and TRBJ1-4; TRBD1 aligns across 7 bases. This CDR3 spans 18 amino acids. Germline V gives CDR1 LNHDA, CDR2 SQIVND (reference sequence). The junction had 18 bases not matched to a gene; V was cut back by 6 bases and J by 5 bases.

The chain recombines TRBV6-5 with TRBJ1-4; D is unclear. The V and J ends lost 6 bases and 7 bases respectively, with 18 bases between them. There are 15 residues in the CDR3. Germline V gives CDR1 MNHEY, CDR2 SVGAGI. The CDR3 DNA reads TGTGCCAGCAGCCTAACCGGGTTTGGAGGTGAAAAACTGTTTTTT. It is translated as CASSLTGFGGEKLFF.

This chain connects TRBV4-2 to TRBJ2-5; 9 positions match TRBD2. The CDR3 has 16 residues. The V and J ends lost 4 bases and 1 base, in that order; junction bases with no gene match: 7. Germline assignment: CDR1 LGHNA and CDR2 YNFKEQ. CDR3 coding DNA: TGTGCCAGCAGCCTTAGACTAGCGGATTCCCAAGAGACCCAGTACTTC. This encodes CASSLRLADSQETQYF.